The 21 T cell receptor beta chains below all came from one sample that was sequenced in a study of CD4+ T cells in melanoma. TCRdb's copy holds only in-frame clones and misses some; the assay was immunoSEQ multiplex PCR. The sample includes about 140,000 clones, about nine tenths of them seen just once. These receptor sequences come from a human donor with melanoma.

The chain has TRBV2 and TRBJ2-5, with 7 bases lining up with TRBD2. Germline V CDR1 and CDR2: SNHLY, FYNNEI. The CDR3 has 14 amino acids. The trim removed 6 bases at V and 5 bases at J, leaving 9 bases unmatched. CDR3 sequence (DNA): TGTGCCAGCAGGCCGCTAGCGGCCGACGAGACCCAGTACTTC. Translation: CASRPLAADETQYF.

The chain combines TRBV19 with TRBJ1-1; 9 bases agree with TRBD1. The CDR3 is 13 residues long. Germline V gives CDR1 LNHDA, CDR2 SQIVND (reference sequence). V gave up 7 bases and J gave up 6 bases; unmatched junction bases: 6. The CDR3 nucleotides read TGTGCCAGTAAACAACAGGGGGCGCCTGAAGCTTTCTTT. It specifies CASKQQGAPEAFF.

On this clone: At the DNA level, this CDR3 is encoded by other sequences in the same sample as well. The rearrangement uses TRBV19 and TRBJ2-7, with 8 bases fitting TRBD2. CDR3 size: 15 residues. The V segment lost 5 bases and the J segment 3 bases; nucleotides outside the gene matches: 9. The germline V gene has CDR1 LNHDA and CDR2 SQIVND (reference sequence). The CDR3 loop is CASSVQAGGRYEQYF. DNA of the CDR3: TGTGCCAGTAGTGTTCAGGCGGGGGGACGCTACGAGCAGTACTTC.

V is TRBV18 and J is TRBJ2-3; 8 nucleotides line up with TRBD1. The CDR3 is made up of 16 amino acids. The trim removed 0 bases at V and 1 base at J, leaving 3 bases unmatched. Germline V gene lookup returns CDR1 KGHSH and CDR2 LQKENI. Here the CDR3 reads CASSPPAGGGTDTQYF. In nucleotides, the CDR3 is TGTGCCAGCTCACCACCTGCAGGGGGCGGCACAGATACGCAGTATTTT.

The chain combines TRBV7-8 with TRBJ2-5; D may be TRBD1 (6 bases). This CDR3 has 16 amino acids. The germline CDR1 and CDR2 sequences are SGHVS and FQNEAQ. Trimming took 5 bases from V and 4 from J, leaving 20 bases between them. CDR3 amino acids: CASSRNRERPLETQYF. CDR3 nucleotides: TGTGCCAGCAGCAGAAACAGGGAGCGTCCTTTAGAGACCCAGTACTTC.

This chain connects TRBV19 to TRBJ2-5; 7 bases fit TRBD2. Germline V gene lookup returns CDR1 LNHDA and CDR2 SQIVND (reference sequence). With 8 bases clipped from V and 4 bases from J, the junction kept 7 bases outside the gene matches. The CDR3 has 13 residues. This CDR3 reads CASAGTKIETQYF. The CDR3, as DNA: TGTGCCAGTGCCGGGACTAAGATAGAGACCCAGTACTTC.

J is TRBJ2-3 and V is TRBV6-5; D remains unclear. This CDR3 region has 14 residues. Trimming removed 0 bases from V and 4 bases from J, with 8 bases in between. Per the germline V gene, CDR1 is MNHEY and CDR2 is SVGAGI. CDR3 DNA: TGTGCCAGCAGTTACTCGCAGGTGTCAGATACGCAGTATTTT. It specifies CASSYSQVSDTQYF.

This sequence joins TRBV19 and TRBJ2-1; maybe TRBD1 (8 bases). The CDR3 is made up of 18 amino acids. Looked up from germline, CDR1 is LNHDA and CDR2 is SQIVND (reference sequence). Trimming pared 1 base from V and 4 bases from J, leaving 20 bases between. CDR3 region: CASSIGSRTGRGYNEQFF. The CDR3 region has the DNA TGTGCCAGTAGTATAGGGAGCCGGACAGGGAGGGGTTACAATGAGCAGTTCTTC.

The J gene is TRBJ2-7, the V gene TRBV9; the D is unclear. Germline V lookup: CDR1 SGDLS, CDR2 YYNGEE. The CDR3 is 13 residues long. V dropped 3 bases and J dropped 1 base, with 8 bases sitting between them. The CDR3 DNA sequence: TGTGCCAGCAGCGCTATACCATCCTACGAGCAGTACTTC. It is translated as CASSAIPSYEQYF.

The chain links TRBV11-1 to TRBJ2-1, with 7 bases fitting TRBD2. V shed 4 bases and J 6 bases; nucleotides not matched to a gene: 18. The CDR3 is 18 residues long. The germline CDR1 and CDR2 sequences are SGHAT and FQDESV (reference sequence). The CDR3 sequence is CASSSEGAGPRRRNEQFF. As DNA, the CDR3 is TGTGCCAGCAGCTCAGAAGGAGCGGGGCCCAGAAGACGCAATGAGCAGTTCTTC.

The chain's CDR3 is CASSLELRGEQFF. The CDR3 DNA is TGTGCCAGCAGTTTGGAACTACGGGGTGAGCAGTTCTTC. This chain joins TRBV11-2 and TRBJ2-1, with a possible D match to TRBD2 (5 bases). The germline V and J ends were trimmed by 6 bases and 9 bases, with 15 bases remaining between them. The CDR3 runs 13 residues. Germline V gene lookup returns CDR1 SGHAT and CDR2 FQNNGV.

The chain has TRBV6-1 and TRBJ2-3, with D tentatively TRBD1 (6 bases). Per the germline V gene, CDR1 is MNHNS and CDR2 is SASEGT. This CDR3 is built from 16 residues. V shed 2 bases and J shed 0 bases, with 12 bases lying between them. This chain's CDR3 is CASSESGTPSTDTQYF. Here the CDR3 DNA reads TGTGCCAGCAGTGAATCAGGGACACCTAGCACAGATACGCAGTATTTT.

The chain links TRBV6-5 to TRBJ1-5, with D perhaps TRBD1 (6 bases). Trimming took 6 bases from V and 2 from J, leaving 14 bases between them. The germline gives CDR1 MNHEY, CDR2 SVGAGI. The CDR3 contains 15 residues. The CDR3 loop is CASSPTGRGNQPQHF. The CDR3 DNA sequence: TGTGCCAGCAGCCCGACAGGTAGAGGCAATCAGCCCCAGCATTTT.

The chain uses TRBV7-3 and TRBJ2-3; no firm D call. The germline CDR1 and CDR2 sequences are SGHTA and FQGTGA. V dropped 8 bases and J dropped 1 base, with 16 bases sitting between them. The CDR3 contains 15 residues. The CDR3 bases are TGTGCCAGCCGGAAAACCGGGTTGGGCACAGATACGCAGTATTTT. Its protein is CASRKTGLGTDTQYF. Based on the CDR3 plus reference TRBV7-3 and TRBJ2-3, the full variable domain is GAGVSQTPSNKVTEKGKYVELRCDPISGHTALYWYRQSLGQGPEFLIYFQGTGAADDSGLPNDRFFAVRPEGSVSTLKIQRTERGDSAVYLCASRKTGLGTDTQYFGPGTRLTVL.

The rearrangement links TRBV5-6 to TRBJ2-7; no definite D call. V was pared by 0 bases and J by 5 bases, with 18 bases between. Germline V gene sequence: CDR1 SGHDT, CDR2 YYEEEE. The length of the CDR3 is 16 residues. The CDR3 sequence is CASSLASGLASHEQYF. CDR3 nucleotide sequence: TGTGCCAGCAGCTTGGCATCGGGCTTGGCGTCCCACGAGCAGTACTTC.

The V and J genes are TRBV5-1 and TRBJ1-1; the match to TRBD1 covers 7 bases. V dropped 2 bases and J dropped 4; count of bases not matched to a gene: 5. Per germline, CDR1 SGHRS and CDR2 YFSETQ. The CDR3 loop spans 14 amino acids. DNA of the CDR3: TGCGCCAGCAGCTTTTCCAGGGGGACCACTGAAGCTTTCTTT. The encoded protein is CASSFSRGTTEAFF.

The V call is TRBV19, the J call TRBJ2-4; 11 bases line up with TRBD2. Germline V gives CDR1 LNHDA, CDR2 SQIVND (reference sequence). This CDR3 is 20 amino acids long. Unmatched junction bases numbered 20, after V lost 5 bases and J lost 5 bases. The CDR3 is CASSAAPGLAEGRAENIQYF. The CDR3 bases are TGTGCCAGTAGTGCAGCCCCGGGACTAGCGGAGGGCCGTGCGGAAAACATTCAGTACTTC.

CDR3 region: CASTKSGTANTEAFF. As DNA, the CDR3 is TGTGCCAGCACCAAATCCGGGACGGCAAACACTGAAGCTTTCTTT. The chain joins TRBV11-2 to TRBJ1-1, with D possibly TRBD1 on 5 matching bases. CDR1 and CDR2 (germline): SGHAT, FQNNGV. Trimming stripped 7 bases from V and 2 bases from J, with 17 bases between. This CDR3 has 15 residues.

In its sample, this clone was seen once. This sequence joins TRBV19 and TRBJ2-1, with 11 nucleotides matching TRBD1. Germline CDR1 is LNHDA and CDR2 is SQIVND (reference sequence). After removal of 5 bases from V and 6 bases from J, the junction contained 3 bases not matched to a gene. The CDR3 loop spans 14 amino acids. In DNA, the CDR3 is TGTGCCAGTAGTTCTGGGACAGGGGGCAATGAGCAGTTCTTC. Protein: CASSSGTGGNEQFF.

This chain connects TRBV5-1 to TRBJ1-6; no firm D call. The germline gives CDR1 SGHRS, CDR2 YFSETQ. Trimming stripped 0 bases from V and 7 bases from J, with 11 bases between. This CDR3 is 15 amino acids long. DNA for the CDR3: TGCGCCAGCAGCTTGGATCTCAGAGGGAATTCACCCCTCCACTTT. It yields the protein CASSLDLRGNSPLHF.

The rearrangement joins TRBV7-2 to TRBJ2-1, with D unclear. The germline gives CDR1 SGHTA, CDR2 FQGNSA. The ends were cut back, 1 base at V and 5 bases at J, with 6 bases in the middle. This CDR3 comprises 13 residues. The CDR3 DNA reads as TGTGCCAGCAGCTTAGAACGGGACAATGAGCAGTTCTTC. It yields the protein CASSLERDNEQFF.